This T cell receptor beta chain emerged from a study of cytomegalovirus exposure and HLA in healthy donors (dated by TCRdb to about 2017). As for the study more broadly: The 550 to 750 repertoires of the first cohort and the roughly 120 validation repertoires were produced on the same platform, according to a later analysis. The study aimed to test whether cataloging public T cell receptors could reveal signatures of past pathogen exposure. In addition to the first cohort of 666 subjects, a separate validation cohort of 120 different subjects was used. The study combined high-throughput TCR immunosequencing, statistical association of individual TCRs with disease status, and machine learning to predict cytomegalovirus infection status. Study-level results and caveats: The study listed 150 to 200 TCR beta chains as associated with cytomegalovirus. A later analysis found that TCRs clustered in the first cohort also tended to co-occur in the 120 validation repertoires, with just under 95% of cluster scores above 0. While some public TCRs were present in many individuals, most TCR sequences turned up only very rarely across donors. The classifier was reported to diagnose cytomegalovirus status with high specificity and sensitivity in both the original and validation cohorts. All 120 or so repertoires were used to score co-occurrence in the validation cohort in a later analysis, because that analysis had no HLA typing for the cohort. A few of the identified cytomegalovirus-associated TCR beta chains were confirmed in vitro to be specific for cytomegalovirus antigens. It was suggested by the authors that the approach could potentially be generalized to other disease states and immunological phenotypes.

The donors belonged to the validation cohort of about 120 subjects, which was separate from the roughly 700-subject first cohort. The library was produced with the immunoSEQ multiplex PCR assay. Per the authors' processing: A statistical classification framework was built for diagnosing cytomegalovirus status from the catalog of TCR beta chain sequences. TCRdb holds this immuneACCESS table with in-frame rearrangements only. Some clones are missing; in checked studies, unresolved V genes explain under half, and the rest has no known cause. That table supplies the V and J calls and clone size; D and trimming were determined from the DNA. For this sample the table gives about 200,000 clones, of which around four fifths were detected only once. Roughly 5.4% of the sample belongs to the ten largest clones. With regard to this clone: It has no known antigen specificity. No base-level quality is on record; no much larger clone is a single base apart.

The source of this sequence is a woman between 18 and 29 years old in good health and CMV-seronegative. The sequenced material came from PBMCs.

The CDR3 loop reads CAWSRPAGSYTF. The DNA is TGTGCCTGGAGTAGGCCGGCCGGAAGCTACACCTTC. The chain joins TRBV30 to TRBJ1-2; no D gene is confidently identified. V loses 2 bases, J loses 9 bases, and the germline ends lie 13 bases apart. From the cysteine up to the phenylalanine, the CDR3 has a length of 12 residues. Just CDR3 DNA is preserved here, 36 bases in frame from base 1. CDR1 GTSNPN and CDR2 SVGIG were looked up in the germline V gene (reference sequence).